The clone carrying this TCR beta chain was counted ten times or more. This entry belongs to a study of CD8+CD57+ T cells in acquired aplastic anemia. Study overall: On average, sorted CD4+ and CD8+ cells gave 2.5 to 4 ug of DNA.

Profiles of TCR beta VDJ and CDR3 were generated from a genomic DNA template. In TCRdb, the reads were re-called with MiXCR into one record per CDR3 protein. This sample has a few hundred thousand distinct CDR3 sequences, with approximately 60% found just once. This CDR3 is 14 amino acids long. Germline CDR1 SGHTS, CDR2 YDEGEE. V lost 3 bases to trimming and J lost 4 bases; unmatched junction nucleotides: 3. The J gene is TRBJ2-5, the V gene TRBV5-8; 10 bases map to TRBD1. The receptor was derived from a human donor in good health. Sequencing was performed on sorted CD4+, CD8+, or CD8+CD57+ T cells (not recorded which) from PBMCs. The CDR3 loop reads CASSWDRGIETQYF. Written as DNA, the CDR3 is TGTGCCAGCAGCTGGGACAGGGGAATAGAGACCCAGTACTTC.